This T cell receptor (beta chain) stems from a study of cytomegalovirus exposure and HLA in healthy donors. Study findings and constraints: Productive rates of about 87% or about 30% were seen for most TCR beta V segments in an earlier analysis.

The PCR had 60 Vbeta and 13 Jbeta primers. Assay: immunoSEQ multiplex PCR; the TCRdb copy retains only in-frame clones and omits some. The data hold 100,000 to 150,000 clones, with over 65% observed a single time. A word on this clone: Its antigen is unidentified.

The CDR3 is made up of 16 amino acids. J lost 1 base, V lost 0 bases, and 2 bases had no gene match. Germline values: CDR1 SGHAT, CDR2 FQDESV (reference sequence). The clonotype was recovered from a man aged 18 to 29 in good health and CMV-seropositive. The V and J genes are TRBV11-1 and TRBJ2-2, with TRBD1 matching 7 bases. The material sequenced was PBMCs. CDR3 region: CASSLAGQENTGELFF. In nucleotides, the CDR3 is TGTGCCAGCAGCTTAGCTGGACAGGAGAACACCGGGGAGCTGTTTTTT.